This T cell receptor (beta chain) was profiled in a study of control samples from healthy donors and cancer patients. The CDR3 is 15 amino acids. Per germline, CDR1 SGHRS and CDR2 YFSETQ. V dropped 0 bases and J dropped 3 bases, with 12 bases sitting between them. Here immunoSEQ multiplex PCR was the method, and the copy in TCRdb shows in-frame clones only, minus some. The sample includes about 19,000 clones, 80% to 85% of them seen just once. The chain recombines TRBV5-1 with TRBJ1-1; no firm D call. The specimen sequenced was PBMCs. The TCR comes from a woman between 65 and 79 years old with lung cancer. The CDR3 nucleotides read TGCGCCAGCAGCTTGGACTTCCTAGGCGACACTGAAGCTTTCTTT. Translating it yields CASSLDFLGDTEAFF.